These T cell receptor beta chains were read from a single sample in a study of blood T cell repertoires in COVID-19. Some clones are missing from TCRdb's copy, which holds only in-frame ones; the method was immunoSEQ multiplex PCR. The sample comprises around 160,000 clones, roughly nine tenths of which are singletons, and 0.99% rests with the top ten. The sample consisted of peripheral blood. The receptors derive from a man younger than 30 with acute or convalescent COVID-19. The CDR3 runs from the conserved cysteine through the conserved F or W. D genes are given only for firm matches. Clone size appears in some rows only: once, few, many, or a class for an expanded clone.

>TRBV28|TRBD1|TRBJ2-5|NA
TGTGCCAGCAGGAACGCGGGGACAGGCGAAGAGACCCAGTACTTC
CASRNAGTGEETQYF
>TRBV7-6|TRBD2|TRBJ2-1|once
TGTGCCAGCAGCTTAGTGCGCGGGGGGGCCGTATACAATGAGCAGTTCTTC
CASSLVRGGAVYNEQFF
>TRBV18|NA|TRBJ1-4|NA
TGTGCCAGCTCATCCGGGACTGAGAATGAAAAACTGTTTTTT
CASSSGTENEKLFF
>TRBV7-9|NA|TRBJ2-5|NA
TGTGCCAGCGGGGGGGCCGGTGAGACCCAGTACTTC
CASGGAGETQYF
>TRBV30|NA|TRBJ2-5|NA
TGTGCCTACCGGCCAGCGCCCCAAGAGACCCAGTACTTC
CAYRPAPQETQYF
>TRBV11-2|NA|TRBJ2-1|once
TGTGCCAGCAGCTTCGGCCGTGGTTCGGGGGGCTTCAATGAGCAGTTCTTC
CASSFGRGSGGFNEQFF
>TRBV29-1|TRBD2|TRBJ2-3|NA
TGCAGCGTCGCTAGCGGGGGCGGCACAGATACGCAGTATTTT
CSVASGGGTDTQYF
>TRBV29-1|TRBD1|TRBJ2-7|NA
TGCAGCGTGTGGGACAGTAACTACGAGCAGTACTTC
CSVWDSNYEQYF
>TRBV5-5|NA|TRBJ2-6|NA
TGTGCCAGCAGCTTGGACAGTTTTTACTCTGGGGCCAACGTCCTGACTTTC
CASSLDSFYSGANVLTF
>TRBV19|NA|TRBJ1-5|NA
TGTGCCAGTACCGAGACAGGAGCCCTCAATCAGCCCCAGCATTTT
CASTETGALNQPQHF
>TRBV30|TRBD1|TRBJ1-1|few
TGTGCCAAGGGGACAGGGGGAACTGAAGCTTTCTTT
CAKGTGGTEAFF
>TRBV6-4|TRBD2|TRBJ2-1|NA
TGTGCCAGCAGACCTCCTAGCGGGGGCAACAATGAGCAGTTCTTC
CASRPPSGGNNEQFF
>TRBV23-1|NA|TRBJ1-1|NA
TGCGCCAGAAACGGGGGGAATCGTGAAGCTTTCTTT
CARNGGNREAFF
>TRBV7-2|TRBD1|TRBJ1-1|NA
TGTGCCAGCAGCTTAGCGTTAGGGGGCTGGGGCACTGAAGCTTTCTTT
CASSLALGGWGTEAFF
>TRBV10-2|NA|TRBJ1-5|NA
TGCGCCAGCAGTGAGCGCGGGGGCGGCAATCAGCCCCAGCATTTT
CASSERGGGNQPQHF
>TRBV21-1|NA|TRBJ2-5|NA
TGTGCCAGCACCAAAAACAGGGGGCGAAGAAGGCAAGAGACCCAGTACTTC
CASTKNRGRRRQETQYF
>TRBV9|TRBD1|TRBJ1-6|NA
TGTGCCAGCAGCGCACAGGGGGTCAATTCACCCCTCCACTTT
CASSAQGVNSPLHF
>TRBV28|NA|TRBJ2-5|NA
TGTGCCAGCAGTCTCGAAGAGACCCAGTACTTC
CASSLEETQYF
>TRBV7-9|NA|TRBJ2-1|NA
TGTGCCAGCAGCCCCTACGTTGGAGCAGCCTACAATGAGCAGTTCTTC
CASSPYVGAAYNEQFF
>TRBV3-1/TRBV3-2|NA|TRBJ2-5|NA
TGTGCCAGCAGCCAGGAAGGGGCCCCAGAGACCCAGTACTTC
CASSQEGAPETQYF
>TRBV10-2|TRBD1|TRBJ1-1|NA
TGCGCCAGCAGTGAAACAGGGGTGGGGAACACTGAAGCTTTCTTT
CASSETGVGNTEAFF
>TRBV6-5|NA|TRBJ2-6|NA
TGTGCCAGCACTCCCCTAATTGCCAACGTCCTGACTTTC
CASTPLIANVLTF
>TRBV10-3|NA|TRBJ1-3|NA
TGTGCCACCCGCGGGACGGACGGAAACACCATATATTTT
CATRGTDGNTIYF
>TRBV4-1|TRBD2|TRBJ2-1|NA
TGCGCCAGCAGCCAAGCCCGGACTAGCGGTGACGGGGTATTTTGGGAGCAGTTCTTC
CASSQARTSGDGVFWEQFF
>TRBV5-6|TRBD1|TRBJ1-2|once
TGTGCCAGCACCACGGCGGCCGGACAGGGGGCGTATGGCTACACCTTC
CASTTAAGQGAYGYTF
>TRBV19|NA|TRBJ1-2|NA
TGTGCCAGTAGTATAGCACCCCAGGGCAACTATGGCTACACCTTC
CASSIAPQGNYGYTF
>TRBV19|NA|TRBJ2-1|NA
TGTGCCAGCCGCGAGACCGGGGGAGTCAATGAGCAGTTCTTC
CASRETGGVNEQFF
>TRBV5-1|TRBD1|TRBJ2-2|NA
TGCGCCAGCAGACAGACAGGGATGAACACCGGGGAGCTGTTTTTT
CASRQTGMNTGELFF
>TRBV27|NA|TRBJ1-1|NA
TGTGCCAGCAGTTTAAAGCCGGGGGGAAACACTGAAGCTTTCTTT
CASSLKPGGNTEAFF
>TRBV19|NA|TRBJ1-4|NA
TGTGCCAGTAGTAGGGCCCGTAATGAAAAACTGTTTTTT
CASSRARNEKLFF
>TRBV18|NA|TRBJ1-2|once
TGTGCCAGCTCACCAATAGTGACAAACAACTATGGCTACACCTTC
CASSPIVTNNYGYTF
>TRBV10-2|NA|TRBJ1-2|NA
TGCGCCAGCAGTGGCGGGGACGGGACTAACTATGGCTACACCTTC
CASSGGDGTNYGYTF
>TRBV29-1|NA|TRBJ1-2|NA
TGCAGCGTTGATGCGGGGGCGAGCGGCGGTGGTGGCTACACCTTC
CSVDAGASGGGGYTF
>TRBV7-3|TRBD2|TRBJ2-5|NA
TGTGCCAGCAGCCCCTCCCCGGGGGGAACAGAGACCCAGTACTTC
CASSPSPGGTETQYF
>TRBV6-5|NA|TRBJ1-2|NA
TGTGCCAGCACGCTCATGGTCGGCTATGGCTACACCTTC
CASTLMVGYGYTF
>TRBV7-8|TRBD2|TRBJ2-1|once
TGTGCCAGCAGCTTAAGGCTTGGCGGGGGAGAGAGAGAGCAGTTCTTC
CASSLRLGGGEREQFF
>TRBV30|NA|TRBJ2-7|once
TGTGCCTGGTCCTGGACACTCTCCTACGAGCAGTACTTC
CAWSWTLSYEQYF
>TRBV5-1|TRBD1|TRBJ2-5|NA
TGCGCCAGCAGCCTGGACAGGGGGAGAGAGACCCAGTACTTC
CASSLDRGRETQYF
>TRBV6-5|NA|TRBJ1-2|NA
TGTGCCAGCAGTCCGAAGAGATTCTATGGCTACACCTTC
CASSPKRFYGYTF
>TRBV30|TRBD1|TRBJ1-4|few
TGTGCCTGGACCAAGGGGGGACAGTTTGCAACTAATGAAAAACTGTTTTTT
CAWTKGGQFATNEKLFF
>TRBV19|NA|TRBJ1-2|NA
TGTGCCAGTAGTACCCAGTGGGGAGCGAACTATGGCTACACCTTC
CASSTQWGANYGYTF
>TRBV7-6|TRBD2|TRBJ2-3|NA
TGTGCCAGCACGGCTAGCGGGGGGGCCGTTACAGATACGCAGTATTTT
CASTASGGAVTDTQYF
>TRBV9|NA|TRBJ2-2|NA
TGTGCCAGCAAACAGCAACCGAACACCGGGGAGCTGTTTTTT
CASKQQPNTGELFF
>TRBV10-2|TRBD2|TRBJ2-5|NA
TGCGCCAGCAGTTCCGGACTAGCGGGGGGTTTAGAGACCCAGTACTTC
CASSSGLAGGLETQYF
>TRBV5-8|NA|TRBJ2-7|NA
TGTGCCAGCAGCTTGGCTCGCGAGCAGTACTTC
CASSLAREQYF
>TRBV20-1|NA|TRBJ1-1|NA
TGCAGTGCTACTTACACTGAAGCTTTCTTT
CSATYTEAFF
>TRBV27|NA|TRBJ2-1|NA
TGTGCCAGCAGTTTGGACAGAAAGGATGAGCAGTTCTTC
CASSLDRKDEQFF
>TRBV5-1|TRBD2|TRBJ2-1|NA
TGCGCCAGCAGCTCGGGACTAGCGCCACTTAACAATGAGCAGTTCTTC
CASSSGLAPLNNEQFF
>TRBV6-6|TRBD1|TRBJ1-1|NA
TGTGCCACGGGAAGGGACAGTTACACTGAAGCTTTCTTT
CATGRDSYTEAFF
>TRBV27|TRBD1|TRBJ1-2|NA
TGTGCCAGCAGTCTTGGACAGGGGCCCGGGTTCGCCTCTGGCTACACCTTC
CASSLGQGPGFASGYTF
>TRBV6-5|TRBD2|TRBJ2-2|few
TGTGCCAGCAAAAGCGGGGGGAACACCGGGGAGCTGTTTTTT
CASKSGGNTGELFF
>TRBV5-1|NA|TRBJ1-1|NA
TGCGCCAGCAGCTTGGCGACAGATAACACTGAAGCTTTCTTT
CASSLATDNTEAFF
>TRBV4-1|NA|TRBJ2-1|NA
TGCGCCAGCAGCCAGGTGAGACTTATAAACAATGAGCAGTTCTTC
CASSQVRLINNEQFF
>TRBV4-1|TRBD1|TRBJ2-7|few
TGCGCCAGCAGCCAGGAACAGGGGTTGGCCTACGAGCAGTACTTC
CASSQEQGLAYEQYF